This TCR beta chain was obtained from a study of CD8+ T cells in alopecia areata (dated by TCRdb to between 2017 and 2018). Background for the entire study: The treated patients took part in an open-label pilot trial in which moderate-to-severe alopecia areata was treated with oral tofacitinib at 5 to 10 mg twice daily. Patients stayed on tofacitinib for 6 to 18 months and then had 6 months of follow-up off drug so that delayed response and recurrence could be assessed. For the treated patients, the SALT score, which quantifies what percentage of scalp surface area is affected, served as the measure of disease severity. In both human patients and the C3H/HeJ mouse model, the study applied high-throughput TCRbeta sequencing to look at T cell clonal expansion in alopecia areata. In humans, TCRbeta sequencing was performed on scalp tissue and on sorted CD4+ and CD8+ peripheral blood T cells from healthy controls and from patients with patchy or totalis/universalis alopecia areata. Biopsies were taken from tofacitinib-treated patients at baseline and again at 4 and 24 weeks into treatment, and several of those patients also had a later scalp biopsy. Scalp clonality was compared among normal scalp (n=4), patchy alopecia areata scalp (n=8), and alopecia totalis/universalis scalp (n=8). RNA was extracted with the PAXgene miRNA kit for fixed scalp, the miRNeasy kit for PBMCs, and the RNeasy kit for mouse skin. TCRbeta CDR3 regions were amplified by immunoSEQ multiplex PCR with 35 Vbeta forward and 13 Jbeta reverse primers. The study at large found these results: Many expanded lesional clones persisted in scalp and blood during tofacitinib treatment, which may partly explain relapse after stopping treatment. Because the treated cohort was small and included a single nonresponder, larger studies are needed to assess links between baseline CD8+ expansion and response. Tofacitinib significantly lowered scalp clonality and the number of expanded CD8+ clones among the top 100 scalp clones. Compared with normal scalp, lesional scalp had higher clonality and more expanded CD8+ clones, particularly in alopecia totalis/universalis, a pattern that suggests antigenic drive. Resident alphabeta T cells in normal human skin are also sequenced, complicating scalp TCR repertoire analysis, unlike mouse skin dominated by gammadelta T cells. TCR sequences shared between patients were less clear than in mice, possibly partly because of HLA diversity in the patient population.

With respect to this clone: Its target antigen remains unknown. No base quality values were provided; no much bigger clone lies one nucleotide off.

Library preparation used the immunoSEQ multiplex PCR assay. RNA was extracted from all samples and reverse transcribed into cDNA as template for TCR sequencing. SuperScript III was used for first-strand cDNA synthesis, primed with a 2:1 mix of oligo-dT and random hexamers. Amplification bias was assessed with a synthetic immune receptor repertoire, and residual bias was removed computationally. On the study's bioinformatics: Raw reads were preprocessed for error removal, and CDR3 was defined according to IMGT conventions as running from the conserved cysteine to phenylalanine. Clonality was computed as 1 minus the Shannon entropy, with the entropy normalized by log2 of the number of productive unique TCRs. CD4 or CD8 identity of scalp clones was inferred by cross-referencing scalp TCRbeta sequences with sorted blood CD4 and CD8 repertoires. TCRdb carries this immuneACCESS record with in-frame sequences only. Its versions omit some clonotypes, under half of them owing to an unresolved V gene in the studies checked, with the rest unexplained. V, J and clone size were drawn from that table, and D and trimming were deduced from the DNA. Here the sample has some 190,000 clones; more than 55% occur a single time. The biggest ten clones account for around 1.2% of the sample.

V has 6 bases trimmed and J has 8 bases trimmed; junction bases matching no gene number 15. From the cysteine through the phenylalanine, the CDR3 covers 15 amino acids. Only CDR3 DNA is held: 45 bases, read in frame from base 1. Looking up the germline V gene yields CDR1 SGHTA and CDR2 FQGNSA. This specimen's treatment or condition label, per the study, means: oral pan-JAK inhibitor, 5-10 mg twice daily. Peripheral blood and lesional scalp punch biopsies were obtained from patients with alopecia areata. PBMCs were isolated by density centrifugation and stained for CD3, CD4 and CD8, and CD4+ and CD8+ T cells were sorted on a FACSAria.

The clonotype was recovered from a human donor with alopecia areata. The sample was CD4+ T cells sorted from blood, taken at week 44, from a patient treated with tofacitinib. The chain links TRBV7-2 with TRBJ1-2; a stretch of 7 junction bases matches TRBD1. CDR3 loop: CASSSEPQGLYGYTF. The sequenced DNA: TGTGCCAGCAGTTCAGAACCACAGGGGCTTTACGGCTACACCTTC.